These 20 T cell receptor beta chains were sequenced from one sample in a study of T cell changes during pregnancy in multiple sclerosis. Libraries were prepared by immunoSEQ multiplex PCR; TCRdb keeps only in-frame clonotypes and omits some of them. Here the sample spans 75,000 to 100,000 clones, roughly 91% being singletons. Sequencing was performed on peripheral blood, taken after pregnancy. All receptors come from a female donor in good health, enrolled as a control in a pregnancy study.

The chain has TRBV11-2 and TRBJ1-2; D perhaps matches TRBD1 (6 bases). This CDR3 is 19 amino acids long. Trimming left V 2 bases short and J 4 bases short, with 26 bases between. Germline CDR1 SGHAT, CDR2 FQNNGV. The chain's CDR3 is CASSLKRFPEGGGGYGYTF. The CDR3 DNA is TGTGCCAGCAGCTTAAAAAGGTTCCCGGAAGGGGGGGGTGGCTATGGCTACACCTTC.

The CDR3 protein is CASSQVGGEYEQYF. The CDR3 coding sequence is TGCGCCAGCAGCCAAGTAGGGGGCGAGTACGAGCAGTACTTC. The chain has TRBV4-1 and TRBJ2-7, with TRBD1 matching 7 bases. Germline CDR1 MGHRA, CDR2 YSYEKL. Trimming cost V 1 base and J 4 bases; bases outside gene matches: 4. The CDR3 contains 14 residues.

The rearrangement joins TRBV4-2 to TRBJ1-1; the match to TRBD1 covers 10 bases. Germline V gene sequence: CDR1 LGHNA, CDR2 YNFKEQ. With V trimmed by 2 bases and J by 5 bases, 5 bases remained unmatched. The CDR3 runs to 15 residues. CDR3 in DNA: TGTGCCAGCAGCCAATTTAGGGACAGGGGAACTGAAGCTTTCTTT. It encodes CASSQFRDRGTEAFF.

The CDR3 sequence is CASTLRGGMNTEAFF. The CDR3 DNA reads as TGTGCCAGCACCCTAAGGGGGGGAATGAACACTGAAGCTTTCTTT. The chain uses TRBV6-1 and TRBJ1-1; D is possibly TRBD1 (6 bases). V shed 7 bases and J shed 0 bases, with 15 bases lying between them. From germline, CDR1 is MNHNS and CDR2 SASEGT. CDR3 length: 15 residues.

V is TRBV7-8 and J is TRBJ2-1; 11 bases align to TRBD2. From germline, CDR1 is SGHVS and CDR2 FQNEAQ. CDR3 length equals 15 residues. Unmatched junction bases numbered 12, after V lost 7 bases and J lost 10 bases. The CDR3 bases are TGTGCCAGCACCTATAGCGGGGGGGCAGGAGGAGAGCAGTTCTTC. This codes for CASTYSGGAGGEQFF.

The rearrangement uses TRBV7-8 and TRBJ1-5, with 7 bases aligning to TRBD1. Per germline, CDR1 SGHVS and CDR2 FQNEAQ. Germline trimming cut 1 base from V and 4 bases from J; bases unmatched to any gene: 4. This CDR3 has 15 residues. This CDR3 is CASSLEGAGNQPQHF. The CDR3 nucleotides are TGTGCCAGCAGCTTAGAGGGGGCTGGGAATCAGCCCCAGCATTTT.

The chain employs TRBV7-3 and TRBJ1-3; D possibly corresponds to TRBD1 (6 bases). Germline assignment: CDR1 SGHTA and CDR2 FQGTGA. V shed 5 bases and J shed 4 bases, with 9 bases lying between them. The CDR3 has 13 residues. CDR3 sequence (DNA): TGTGCCAGCAGCCGGACAGAAGGAAACACCATATATTTT. Amino acid sequence: CASSRTEGNTIYF.

This clone was counted a few times. The rearrangement joins TRBV7-3 to TRBJ2-1; TRBD1 aligns across 8 bases. Trimming took 2 bases from V and 7 from J; bases not matched to a gene: 4. Germline V CDR1 and CDR2: SGHTA, FQGTGA. This CDR3 contains 14 residues. CDR3 amino acids: CASSLGQGGNEQFF. The CDR3 DNA sequence: TGTGCCAGCAGCTTAGGACAGGGCGGGAATGAGCAGTTCTTC.

This chain uses TRBV21-1 with TRBJ1-5. TRBV21-1 is shown as a pseudogene. The CDR3 is 15 amino acids. CDR3 nucleotide sequence: TGTGCCAGCAGCAAAGGTAGGGAGGGAGGGCAGCCCCAGCATTTT. This translates into CASSKGREGGQPQHF.

This rearrangement joins TRBV11-2 to TRBJ1-3; tentative D call: TRBD1 (5 bases). The CDR3 length is 17 residues. Germline V gives CDR1 SGHAT, CDR2 FQNNGV. V was trimmed by 4 bases and J by 2 bases, leaving 18 bases between them. In nucleotides, the CDR3 is TGTGCCAGCAGCTACGAAGCAGGGATAGTGACTGGAAACACCATATATTTT. The encoded protein is CASSYEAGIVTGNTIYF.

The chain couples TRBV11-2 to TRBJ2-1; D is perhaps TRBD2 (5 bases). V lost 1 base and J lost 10, with 5 bases in between. Germline lookup yields CDR1 SGHAT and CDR2 FQNNGV. The CDR3 contains 11 residues. The DNA of the CDR3 is TGTGCCAGCAGCTTAGCGGGGGAGCAGTTCTTC. Its protein is CASSLAGEQFF.

The chain combines TRBV7-2 with TRBJ2-1; 9 bases are a match to TRBD1. Germline V gene data show CDR1 as SGHTA and CDR2 as FQGNSA. The CDR3 contains 15 residues. V lost 2 bases and J lost 4; bases outside the gene matches: 3. In DNA, the CDR3 is TGTGCCAGCAGCTTAAGGGGACAGGGATACAATGAGCAGTTCTTC. The encoded protein is CASSLRGQGYNEQFF.

This sequence joins TRBV5-4 and TRBJ2-3, with D perhaps matching TRBD2 (7 bases). The V gene lost 0 bases and the J gene lost 5 bases, with 10 bases spanning the gap. The germline V gene has CDR1 SGHNT and CDR2 YYREEE (reference sequence). The CDR3 consists of 14 residues. The chain's CDR3 is CASSLGGGEDTQYF. The CDR3 nucleotides read TGTGCCAGCAGCTTGGGGGGGGGCGAAGATACGCAGTATTTT.

CDR3 protein: CASSLLGQPQHF. CDR3 coding DNA: TGTGCCAGCAGCTTACTAGGCCAGCCCCAGCATTTT. This chain links TRBV7-9 with TRBJ1-5; unclear D gene. CDR1 is SEHNR and CDR2 is FQNEAQ in the germline V gene (reference sequence). This CDR3 region has 12 residues. The V end lost 2 bases, the J end lost 7 bases, and 6 bases lay between the germline ends.

This rearrangement joins TRBV7-2 to TRBJ1-2; D not resolved. Germline CDR1 and CDR2: SGHTA and FQGNSA. CDR3 size: 15 residues. The V end was cut by 0 bases, the J end by 5 bases, with 13 bases between. The CDR3 protein is CASSLAEGFGYGYTF. CDR3 coding DNA: TGTGCCAGCAGCTTAGCGGAGGGTTTCGGGTATGGCTACACCTTC.

The chain couples TRBV2 to TRBJ1-3; D is ambiguous. The CDR3 loop spans 12 amino acids. Trimming removed 4 bases at V and 1 base at J, with 2 bases between. CDR1 and CDR2 (germline): SNHLY, FYNNEI. The CDR3, as DNA: TGTGCCAGCAGTGTATCTGGAAACACCATATATTTT. Translation: CASSVSGNTIYF.

This clone occurred once. This sequence joins TRBV6-1 and TRBJ2-7, with D perhaps matching TRBD1 (5 bases). Trimming removed 6 bases from V and 3 bases from J, with 15 bases in between. Looked up from germline, CDR1 is MNHNS and CDR2 is SASEGT. This CDR3 comprises 14 residues. The CDR3 DNA sequence: TGTGCCAGCAGCAGTACCCCAGGGATCTACGAGCAGTACTTC. Encoded protein: CASSSTPGIYEQYF.

This chain uses TRBV4-3 with TRBJ2-4; 8 bases match TRBD1. CDR1 and CDR2 (germline): LGHNA, YSLEER. V lost 1 base and J lost 6; bases outside the gene matches: 14. CDR3 size: 18 residues. CDR3 sequence reads: CASSQVVRGQKGGNIQYF. In DNA form, the CDR3 reads TGCGCCAGCAGCCAAGTGGTCAGGGGGCAGAAAGGGGGAAACATTCAGTACTTC.

The gene calls are TRBV11-1 and TRBJ1-6; TRBD1 matches at 9 bases. CDR3 length equals 16 residues. CDR1 and CDR2 from the germline V gene are SGHAT and FQDESV (reference sequence). V was clipped by 3 bases and J by 10 bases; unmatched bases: 10. For the CDR3, the DNA is TGTGCCAGCAGCTTGCCCCCGGACAGGGGAAGGTCACCCCTCCACTTT. Translated, it gives CASSLPPDRGRSPLHF.

The V call is TRBV7-6, the J call TRBJ2-3; the match to TRBD2 covers 9 bases. This CDR3 contains 16 residues. Germline lookup yields CDR1 SGHVS and CDR2 FNYEAQ. The V and J ends lost 5 bases and 6 bases, in that order; junction bases with no gene match: 12. The CDR3: CASSDRGGGASDTQYF. CDR3 DNA: TGTGCCAGCAGCGATCGGGGCGGGGGGGCATCTGATACGCAGTATTTT.